This T cell receptor (beta chain) was obtained from a study of shared clonotypes between healthy human individuals. Trimming took 4 bases from V and 9 from J, leaving 35 bases between them. Germline CDR1 SGHRS, CDR2 YFSETQ. The CDR3 spans 19 residues. The genomic DNA of each subset was split evenly across several immunoSEQ plates. The repertoire was sequenced with immunoSEQ multiplex PCR; TCRdb's copy has only in-frame clones and lacks some. The repertoire holds approximately 2,300,000 clones, with 85% to 95% as singletons. The material sequenced was naive CD4+ T cells from PBMCs. Noted subset: CD45RA+ positively selected. The genes are TRBV5-1 and TRBJ2-7, with D possibly being TRBD1 (8 bases). The origin of this receptor is a young man in good health. Some clones in this sample may be carry-over from other donors' samples. The CDR3 reads CASSRSYISAGQAGKGQYF. The CDR3 DNA sequence: TGCGCCAGCAGCCGTTCTTACATTTCAGCGGGACAGGCTGGAAAGGGGCAGTACTTC.